The clone carrying this T cell receptor (beta chain) showed up many times. What it binds is not known. This record belongs to a study of T cells after yellow fever vaccination. Turning to the study itself: Fractions low in cell number were prepared with SMART-Seq v4 Ultra Low Input. General observations from the study: From the bulk population, abundant clonotypes could contaminate and appear within FACS-sorted repertoires. Overlap between CD4 and CD8 compartments was detected for a small share of clonotypes.

The CDR3 is made up of 13 amino acids. Germline V lookup: CDR1 DFQATT, CDR2 SNEGSKA (reference sequence). It was through 5'RACE template switching that TCR cDNA was made, with a universal primer site and UMIs added. Each CDR3 protein gets one entry after TCRdb re-called the 5' RACE reads with MiXCR. Here the sample spans approximately 110,000 distinct CDR3 sequences, more than 6% being singletons. The clonotype was recovered from a man between 18 and 35 years old who received the YFV17D yellow fever vaccine. The sequencing here drew on CD4+ T cells sorted from PBMCs, taken more than 8 days after the first yellow fever vaccination. The rearrangement uses TRBV20-1 and TRBJ1-3; the D gene is possibly TRBD1 (5 bases). CDR3 sequence: CSARGISGNTIYF. In nucleotides, the CDR3 is TGCAGCGCCCGGGGGATCTCTGGAAACACCATATATTTT.